One and the same sample provided the 14 T cell receptor beta chains below, sequenced in a study of control samples from healthy donors and cancer patients. TCRdb's copy holds only in-frame clones and misses some; the assay was immunoSEQ multiplex PCR. The sample has 150,000 to 200,000 clones, about 94% seen once. Input material: blood. The receptors shown here come from a woman aged 40 to 50 in good health.

The genes are TRBV9 and TRBJ2-5; maybe TRBD1 (5 bases). V was cut by 4 bases and J by 2 bases, with 9 bases left in between. Per germline, CDR1 SGDLS and CDR2 YYNGEE. The CDR3 sequence is 13 residues long. DNA of the CDR3: TGTGCCAGCAGCTCAGGGTGGCAAGAGACCCAGTACTTC. Translation gives CASSSGWQETQYF. The full variable domain, with the rest looked up from reference TRBV9 and TRBJ2-5, is DSGVTQTPKHLITATGQRVTLRCSPRSGDLSVYWYQQSLDQGLQFLIQYYNGEERAKGNILERFSAQQFPDLHSELNLSSLELGDSALYFCASSSGWQETQYFGPGTRLLVL.

V gene TRBV11-2 combines with J gene TRBJ2-7; 8 bases map to TRBD1. The CDR3 contains 15 residues. Germline V gene sequence: CDR1 SGHAT, CDR2 FQNNGV. V lost 6 bases and J lost 0; bases outside the gene matches: 7. CDR3 residues: CASSRTTGVSYEQYF. The CDR3, as DNA: TGTGCCAGCAGTCGAACGACAGGGGTCTCCTACGAGCAGTACTTC.

This chain joins TRBV6-5 and TRBJ2-7; D is possibly TRBD1 or TRBD2 (7 bases each). Germline CDR1 MNHEY, CDR2 SVGAGI. This CDR3 has 13 amino acids. V was trimmed by 7 bases and J by 5 bases, leaving 15 bases between them. Written as DNA, the CDR3 is TGTGCCAGCACCAGACAGGGAGGGCACGAGCAGTACTTC. Its translation is CASTRQGGHEQYF.

This clone appeared a single time. This chain joins TRBV6-6 and TRBJ2-7; tentatively, D is TRBD1 or TRBD2 (5 bases each). Trimming stripped 4 bases from V and 1 base from J, with 14 bases between. In germline, CDR1 is MNHNY, CDR2 SVGAGI (reference sequence). The CDR3 is 15 residues long. CDR3 nucleotides: TGTGCCAGCAGTTCTCCCGGGGCCTCTTCCTACGAGCAGTACTTC. It specifies CASSSPGASSYEQYF.

The rearrangement joins TRBV14 to TRBJ2-7; D remains unclear. Germline CDR1 and CDR2: SGHDN and FVKESK. The CDR3 is made up of 13 amino acids. Trimming removed 4 bases at V and 9 bases at J, with 16 bases between. CDR3 protein: CASSPWTGRGQYF. The CDR3 bases are TGTGCCAGCAGCCCGTGGACGGGTCGCGGGCAGTACTTC.

This chain uses TRBV29-1 with TRBJ2-1; 7 bases fit TRBD1. The CDR3 loop spans 12 amino acids. J gave up 12 bases and V 3 bases, and 8 bases lay outside the gene matches. The germline CDR1 and CDR2 sequences are SQVTM and ANQGSEA. The CDR3 sequence: CSVEQGAGGQFF. The CDR3 DNA sequence: TGCAGCGTTGAGCAGGGCGCAGGGGGGCAGTTCTTC.

The chain uses TRBV7-8 and TRBJ1-5; a weak D match, TRBD1 (5 bases). Germline V lookup: CDR1 SGHVS, CDR2 FQNEAQ. The CDR3 consists of 17 residues. Deletions cut 2 bases from V and 0 bases from J, with 14 bases between. The CDR3 DNA reads as TGTGCCAGCAGCTTATTGCCGGGGGAGAATAGCAATCAGCCCCAGCATTTT. Amino acid sequence: CASSLLPGENSNQPQHF.

The chain couples TRBV2 to TRBJ2-5, with TRBD2 identical over 7 bases. Losses at the gene ends were 4 bases for V and 5 bases for J; bases not matched to a gene: 7. The CDR3 contains 14 residues. CDR1 is SNHLY, CDR2 FYNNEI, per germline. The CDR3 is CASSARGNGETQYF. DNA of the CDR3: TGTGCCAGCAGTGCGCGGGGGAATGGCGAGACCCAGTACTTC.

This clone appeared a single time. V is TRBV29-1 and J is TRBJ2-5; unclear D gene. CDR3 length equals 14 residues. CDR1 is SQVTM and CDR2 is ANQGSEA in the germline V gene. V dropped 5 bases and J dropped 0 bases, with 13 bases sitting between them. CDR3 sequence (DNA): TGCAGCGTTACAAGAGTGGACCACCAAGAGACCCAGTACTTC. This encodes CSVTRVDHQETQYF.

This rearrangement joins TRBV7-2 to TRBJ1-1, with a possible D match to TRBD1 (6 bases). Germline lookup yields CDR1 SGHTA and CDR2 FQGNSA. The CDR3 extends over 13 amino acids. V was clipped by 0 bases and J by 11 bases, with 13 bases between them. The CDR3 loop reads CASSLAPGAHAFF. CDR3 coding DNA: TGTGCCAGCAGCTTAGCGCCGGGGGCGCACGCTTTCTTT.

About this clone itself: No DNA is shown, since the ends of the CDR3 on it are uncertain; the CDR3 is the one TCRdb lists. The chain uses TRBV28 and TRBJ1-6; the D call of TRBD1 is as the table states it, not checked on the DNA. Ends included, the CDR3 has 12 residues. Germline loops: CDR1 MDHEN, CDR2 SYDVKM. This CDR3 reads CASSILASPLHF.

The CDR3 is CASSLSIQGGYDQPQHF. The CDR3 coding sequence is TGTGCCAGCAGCCTCTCTATTCAGGGTGGGTACGATCAGCCCCAGCATTTT. The J gene is TRBJ1-5, the V gene TRBV21-1; the D call in the table, TRBD1, was not verified against the DNA. TRBV21-1 is given as a pseudogene. The CDR3 runs to 17 residues.

The chain links TRBV4-3 to TRBJ1-3; unclear D gene. Germline assignment: CDR1 LGHNA and CDR2 YSLEER. The V end was cut by 0 bases, the J end by 3 bases, with 12 bases between. The CDR3 loop spans 16 amino acids. The CDR3 loop reads CASSQDLAVHGNTIYF. In DNA form, the CDR3 reads TGCGCCAGCAGCCAAGATCTGGCCGTCCATGGAAACACCATATATTTT.

The rearrangement joins TRBV9 to TRBJ1-2, with D perhaps TRBD1 (5 bases). The CDR3 extends over 12 amino acids. Germline V CDR1 and CDR2: SGDLS, YYNGEE. Trimming shortened V by 7 bases and J by 2 bases, and 9 bases separated the two germline ends. The CDR3 DNA sequence: TGTGCCAGCGGGGCACCGAACTATGGCTACACCTTC. Translating gives CASGAPNYGYTF.